The clone carrying this TCR beta chain was seen only a few times. CDR3 length: 14 amino acids. Germline-derived CDR1 and CDR2 are SNHLY and FYNNEI. The sample comes from a study of blood T cell repertoires in COVID-19. Study-wide background: Material from acute and convalescent COVID-19 was sourced from the United States, Italy and Spain. Sample material is recorded as cDNA or gDNA derived from T cells, B-cell-depleted T cells, or PBMCs.

In the study's own analysis: Amplifying reference gene primers gave estimates of nucleated cell counts. Measured with immunoSEQ multiplex PCR; TCRdb has only the in-frame clones, and not every one. V and J calls and clone size come straight from that table; D and trimming were deduced from the DNA. The sample contains approximately 120,000 clones, approximately 82% of which appear only once. The V and J genes are TRBV2 and TRBJ1-4; possibly TRBD1 for D (6 bases). Sequencing input: peripheral blood. The receptor's source is a man older than 75 with active or convalescent COVID-19. CDR3 in amino acids: CASRVNRETEKLFF. In DNA, the CDR3 is TGTGCATCCCGGGTAAACAGGGAGACTGAAAAACTGTTTTTT. The full variable domain, its missing parts supplied by reference TRBV2 and TRBJ1-4, is EPEVTQTPSHQVTQMGQEVILRCVPISNHLYFYWYRQILGQKVEFLVSFYNNEISEKSEIFDDQFSVERPDGSNFTLKIRSTKLEDSAMYFCASRVNRETEKLFFGSGTQLSVL.